This TCR beta chain stems from a study of cytomegalovirus exposure and HLA in healthy donors. This CDR3 spans 14 amino acids. Per germline, CDR1 ENHRY and CDR2 SYGVKD. V lost 10 bases, J lost 1 base, and 16 bases lay in between. With respect to this clone: Its specificity is not known.

Study-level results: Researchers catalogued about 150 TCR beta chains as cytomegalovirus-associated.

Clones were read by immunoSEQ multiplex PCR, and TCRdb kept only the in-frame ones, dropping some. The sample includes 55,000 to 75,000 clones, roughly 94% of them seen just once. Source material: PBMCs. The TCR sequence derives from a young man in good health and CMV-seropositive. This rearrangement joins TRBV10-3 to TRBJ1-1; D is undetermined. The DNA for the CDR3 is TGTGCCACACACAGTACAAGCGGGAACACTGAAGCTTTCTTT. Translated, it gives CATHSTSGNTEAFF.